The present TCR beta chain was sequenced within a study of blood T cell repertoires in COVID-19. Per the original methods: How many nucleated cells were present was estimated from reference gene primer amplification. Sequencing was performed with immunoSEQ multiplex PCR; in TCRdb, only in-frame clones are kept and a portion is missing. V and J calls and clone size come straight from that table; D and trimming were deduced from the DNA. The sample includes around 100,000 clones, around nine tenths of them seen just once. There are 15 residues in the CDR3. Germline CDR1 is LGHNA and CDR2 is YNFKEQ. V lost 1 base and J 2 bases, leaving 12 bases between the germline ends.

This clonotype originated in a man aged 45 to 65 in a cohort sampled during active COVID-19. The chain recombines TRBV4-2 with TRBJ2-7; possibly TRBD2 for D (5 bases). Material for sequencing was peripheral blood. The DNA of the CDR3 is TGTGCCAGCAGCCAAGGGACTCGGAGCACCTACGAGCAGTACTTC. Protein sequence: CASSQGTRSTYEQYF.